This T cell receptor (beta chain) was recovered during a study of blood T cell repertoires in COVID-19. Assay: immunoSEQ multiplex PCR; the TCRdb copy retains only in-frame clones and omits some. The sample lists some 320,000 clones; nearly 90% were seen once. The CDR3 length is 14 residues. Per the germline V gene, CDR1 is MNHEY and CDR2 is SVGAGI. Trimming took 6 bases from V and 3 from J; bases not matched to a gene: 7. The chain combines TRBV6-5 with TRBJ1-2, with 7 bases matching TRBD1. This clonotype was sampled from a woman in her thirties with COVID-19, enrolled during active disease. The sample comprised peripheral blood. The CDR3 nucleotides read TGTGCCAGCAGGCAGGACAGGACCGACTATGGCTACACCTTC. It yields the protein CASRQDRTDYGYTF.